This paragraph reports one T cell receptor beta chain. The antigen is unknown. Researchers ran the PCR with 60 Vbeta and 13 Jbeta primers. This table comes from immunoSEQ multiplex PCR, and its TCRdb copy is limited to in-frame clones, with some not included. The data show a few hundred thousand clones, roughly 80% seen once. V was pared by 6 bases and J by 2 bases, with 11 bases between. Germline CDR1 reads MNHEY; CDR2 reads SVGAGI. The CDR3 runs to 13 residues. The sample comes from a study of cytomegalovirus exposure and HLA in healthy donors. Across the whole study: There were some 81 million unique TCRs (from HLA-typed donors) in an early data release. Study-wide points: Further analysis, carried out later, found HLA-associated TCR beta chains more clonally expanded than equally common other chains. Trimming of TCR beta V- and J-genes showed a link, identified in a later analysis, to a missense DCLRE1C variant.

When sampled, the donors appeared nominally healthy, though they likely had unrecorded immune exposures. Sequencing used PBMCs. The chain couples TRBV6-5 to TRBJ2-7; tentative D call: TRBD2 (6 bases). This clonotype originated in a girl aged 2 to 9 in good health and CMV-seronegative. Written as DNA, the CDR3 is TGTGCCAGCAGACCACTAGCCACCTACGAGCAGTACTTC. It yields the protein CASRPLATYEQYF.